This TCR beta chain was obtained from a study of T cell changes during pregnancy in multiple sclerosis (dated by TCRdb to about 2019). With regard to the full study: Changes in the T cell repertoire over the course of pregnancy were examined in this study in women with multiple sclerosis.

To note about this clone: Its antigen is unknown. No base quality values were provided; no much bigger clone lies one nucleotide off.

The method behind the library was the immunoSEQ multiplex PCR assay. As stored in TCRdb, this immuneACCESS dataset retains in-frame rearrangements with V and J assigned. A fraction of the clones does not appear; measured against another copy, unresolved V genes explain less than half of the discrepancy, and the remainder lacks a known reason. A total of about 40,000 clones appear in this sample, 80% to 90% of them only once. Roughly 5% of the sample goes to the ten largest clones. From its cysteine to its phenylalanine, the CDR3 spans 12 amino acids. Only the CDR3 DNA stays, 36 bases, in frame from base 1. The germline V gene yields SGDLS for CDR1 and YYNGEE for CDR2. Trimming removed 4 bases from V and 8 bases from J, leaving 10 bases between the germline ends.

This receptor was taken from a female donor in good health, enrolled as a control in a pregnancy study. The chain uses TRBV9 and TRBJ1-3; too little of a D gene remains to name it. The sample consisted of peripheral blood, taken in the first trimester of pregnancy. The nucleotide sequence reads TGTGCCAGCAGCTTAGGGAGGGACACCATATATTTT. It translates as CASSLGRDTIYF.